This T cell receptor (beta chain) was captured in a study of blood T cell repertoires in COVID-19. About the research overall: Acute-phase and convalescent COVID-19 samples originated in the United States, Italy and Spain.

Authors' methods: The authors estimated nucleated cell counts from reference gene primer amplification. The repertoire was sequenced with immunoSEQ multiplex PCR; TCRdb's copy has only in-frame clones and lacks some. The V and J calls and clone size were taken over from that table, and D and trimming were inferred from the DNA. The sample has about 140,000 clones, around 88% seen once; the top ten hold more than 1.5%. Germline-derived CDR1 and CDR2 are LGHNA and YSLEER. V lost 4 bases, J lost 0 bases, and 19 bases lay in between. This CDR3 has 18 residues. Source material: peripheral blood. The rearrangement links TRBV4-3 to TRBJ1-5; D is possibly TRBD1 (5 bases). This clonotype was sampled from a woman aged 55 to 70 with acute or convalescent COVID-19. The CDR3 protein is CASSPRGAERYSNQPQHF. DNA of the CDR3: TGCGCCAGCAGCCCACGCGGGGCGGAAAGGTATAGCAATCAGCCCCAGCATTTT.